Detailed here is one T cell receptor beta chain. Antigen: not known. The sorted Tregs were CD4+CD25+CD127-/low cells. Germline assignment: CDR1 SEHNR and CDR2 FQNEAQ (reference sequence). Between the trimmed V and J ends, which lost 2 bases and 5 bases, there was a span of 12 bases. CDR3 size: 14 residues. Study findings and constraints: Greatest tumor Treg TCR overlap was with tumor naive CD4+ cells. The larger cohort examined one V-J beta rearrangement, not whole repertoires.

After constant-region reverse-primer amplification, full-length variable regions underwent semi-nested PCR with Nested Universal Primer A. Each CDR3 protein gets one entry after TCRdb re-called the 5' RACE reads with MiXCR. The sample yields some 10,000 distinct CDR3 sequences, roughly 17% seen once. Sequencing was carried out using Tregs sorted from a lymph node. This TCR derives from a female donor with breast cancer. The V gene is TRBV7-9, the J gene TRBJ2-5; D is undetermined. CDR3 nucleotides: TGTGCCAGCAGCTTACGTTTAGACGGGGAGACCCAGTACTTC. It translates to CASSLRLDGETQYF.